Below are 9 T cell receptor beta chains sequenced from a single sample in a study of blood T cells in healthy people across ages. It was with a sample-barcoded 5' primer and a J-beta primer mix that a second PCR of roughly 7 to 11 cycles was run. Via MiXCR, TCRdb re-called the 5' RACE reads, giving one row per CDR3 protein. The profile shows more than 600,000 distinct CDR3 sequences, roughly 25% of them singletons. The same data also contributed to another study, on T cells of mothers and their children.

The specimen was blood. All receptors derive from a boy younger than 18 in good health.

Only a few counts were recorded for this clonotype. The chain combines TRBV25-1 with TRBJ1-6; no clear D gene. The CDR3 runs to 11 residues. V lost 10 bases and J lost 9, with 10 bases in between. In germline, CDR1 is MGHDK, CDR2 SYGVNS. The CDR3 sequence: CATGRGSPLHF. CDR3 nucleotide sequence: TGTGCCACCGGTCGAGGTTCACCCCTCCACTTT.

This chain connects TRBV7-8 to TRBJ2-5; 13 bases are a match to TRBD2. Matching the DNA end better, TRBJ2-1 makes the J call doubtful. CDR3 length equals 16 residues. Germline assignment: CDR1 SGHVS and CDR2 FQNEAQ. CDR3 sequence: CASSRQGLAGPNEQFF. CDR3 coding DNA: TGTGCCAGCAGCCGGCAGGGACTAGCGGGACCCAATGAGCAGTTCTTC.

The J gene is TRBJ2-1, the V gene TRBV7-9, with D unclear. CDR3 length: 14 amino acids. Per the germline V gene, CDR1 is SEHNR and CDR2 is FQNEAQ (reference sequence). V was clipped by 7 bases and J by 3 bases, with 13 bases between them. The chain's CDR3 is CASTNLGDYNEQFF. CDR3 DNA sequence: TGTGCCAGCACCAATCTTGGAGACTACAATGAGCAGTTCTTC.

There are a few counts of this clonotype. The rearrangement links TRBV3-1 to TRBJ2-5; D is undetermined. The J call may be faulty, since TRBJ2-7 better matches the DNA end. The CDR3 consists of 15 residues. CDR1 and CDR2 (germline): LGHDT, YNNKEL (reference sequence). The CDR3 here is CASSQDPDVLVEQYF. CDR3 bases: TGTGCCAGCAGCCAAGATCCGGACGTTCTCGTCGAGCAGTACTTC.

The rearrangement joins TRBV5-6 to TRBJ2-7; 9 bases fit TRBD2. V lost 2 bases and J lost 6; bases outside the gene matches: 6. Germline CDR1 is SGHDT and CDR2 is YYEEEE. The CDR3 runs to 14 residues. Here the CDR3 reads CASSFGGRAFEQYF. The CDR3 DNA sequence: TGTGCCAGCAGCTTTGGCGGGAGGGCCTTCGAGCAGTACTTC.

This clonotype has more than one count but fewer than ten. J is TRBJ1-2 and V is TRBV29-1, with 9 bases matching TRBD1. The CDR3 has 15 residues. Germline CDR1 reads SQVTM; CDR2 reads ANQGSEA. V lost 6 bases, J lost 0 bases, and 8 bases stayed unmatched. For the CDR3, the DNA is TGCAGCGTGCCGGACAGGGGCACAGCTAACTATGGCTACACCTTC. Its translation: CSVPDRGTANYGYTF.

This clonotype was seen a few times. This chain joins TRBV3-1 and TRBJ2-3; TRBD2 matches 8 bases. Trimming removed 6 bases from V and 2 bases from J; junction bases left unmatched: 10. The CDR3 sequence is 16 residues long. Germline CDR1 reads LGHDT; CDR2 reads YNNKEL (reference sequence). The CDR3: CASRPSLAGNTDTQYF. DNA of the CDR3: TGTGCCAGCAGACCTTCTCTAGCGGGCAACACAGATACGCAGTATTTT.

This clonotype was seen more than once but under ten times. The rearrangement joins TRBV10-2 to TRBJ2-7; the match to TRBD2 covers 10 bases. CDR1 is WSHSY and CDR2 is SAAADI in the germline V gene. Unmatched junction bases numbered 15, after V lost 7 bases and J lost 3 bases. The CDR3 has 17 amino acids. The CDR3 sequence is CASTMTSGSPVGYEQYF. In nucleotides, the CDR3 is TGCGCCAGCACCATGACTAGCGGGTCTCCAGTAGGCTACGAGCAGTACTTC.

This clonotype was picked up a small number of times. The chain combines TRBV20-1 with TRBJ1-6; a weak D match, TRBD1 (5 bases). This CDR3 contains 16 residues. Germline V gene sequence: CDR1 DFQATT, CDR2 SNEGSKA (reference sequence). The V gene lost 2 bases and the J gene lost 6 bases, with 17 bases spanning the gap. The CDR3 sequence is CSARLLGLRGNSPLHF. CDR3 coding DNA: TGCAGTGCTAGACTGCTGGGTCTAAGGGGTAATTCACCCCTCCACTTT.